These 27 T cell receptor beta chains were all obtained from the same sample, sequenced in a study of blood T cell repertoires in COVID-19. TCRdb's copy holds only in-frame clones and misses some; the assay was immunoSEQ multiplex PCR. The data hold more than 100,000 clones, with about nine tenths observed a single time. Sequenced material: peripheral blood. The origin of the receptors is a man aged 35 to 55 with acute or convalescent COVID-19.

V is TRBV4-1 and J is TRBJ1-6, with 8 bases lining up with TRBD1. The CDR3 covers 20 residues. From germline, CDR1 is MGHRA and CDR2 YSYEKL. The V and J ends lost 2 bases and 2 bases, in that order; junction bases with no gene match: 14. As DNA, the CDR3 is TGCGCCAGCAGCCAATATGACAGGGGTCTCTCTACCGCCTATAATTCACCCCTCCACTTT. This gives the protein CASSQYDRGLSTAYNSPLHF.

V is TRBV7-2 and J is TRBJ1-6, with D possibly TRBD1 on 5 matching bases. The CDR3 consists of 14 residues. Trimming removed 1 base from V and 5 bases from J, with 6 bases in between. CDR1 and CDR2 (germline): SGHTA, FQGNSA. CDR3 loop: CASSLVGDNSPLHF. The CDR3 DNA reads as TGTGCCAGCAGCTTAGTAGGGGATAATTCACCCCTCCACTTT.

V is TRBV19 and J is TRBJ1-2, with D possibly matching TRBD1 (6 bases). The germline V gene has CDR1 LNHDA and CDR2 SQIVND (reference sequence). This CDR3 has 13 residues. V lost 10 bases and J 4 bases, leaving 16 bases between the germline ends. CDR3 nucleotide sequence: TGTGCCACCAAAACTCAGGGGATCTATGGCTACACCTTC. Amino acid sequence: CATKTQGIYGYTF.

J is TRBJ1-4 and V is TRBV24-1; 7 positions agree with TRBD1. V shed 3 bases and J 3 bases; nucleotides not matched to a gene: 6. The length of the CDR3 is 16 residues. Germline V gives CDR1 KGHDR, CDR2 SFDVKD. CDR3 region: CATSDHRDRSNEKLFF. In DNA form, the CDR3 reads TGTGCCACCAGTGATCACCGGGACAGATCTAATGAAAAACTGTTTTTT.

This clone is a singleton in its sample. The V gene is TRBV25-1, the J gene TRBJ2-1; 16 bases are a match to TRBD2. V lost 3 bases, J lost 8 bases, and 7 bases stayed unmatched. Germline assignment: CDR1 MGHDK and CDR2 SYGVNS. The CDR3 loop spans 17 amino acids. CDR3 amino acids: CASSDSGLAGGHHEQFF. The CDR3 DNA sequence: TGTGCCAGCAGTGATTCGGGACTAGCGGGAGGGCATCATGAGCAGTTCTTC.

The chain carries TRBV13 and TRBJ1-6; 7 nucleotides agree with TRBD1. Germline CDR1 PRHDT, CDR2 FYEKMQ (reference sequence). The CDR3 totals 18 residues. V dropped 1 base and J dropped 0; count of bases not matched to a gene: 6. The CDR3 DNA follows: TGTGCCAGCAGCTTAGCACAGGGGCCCAGCTCCTATAATTCACCCCTCCACTTT. It specifies CASSLAQGPSSYNSPLHF.

The gene calls are TRBV11-2 and TRBJ2-3; 14 nucleotides line up with TRBD2. Per germline, CDR1 SGHAT and CDR2 FQNNGV. The CDR3 is 16 amino acids. V dropped 5 bases and J dropped 7; count of bases not matched to a gene: 8. The CDR3 DNA reads as TGTGCCAGCAGCCTGACTAGCGGGAGGGCCTTTTATACGCAGTATTTT. Translation gives CASSLTSGRAFYTQYF.

The gene calls are TRBV7-9 and TRBJ1-2, with TRBD1 identical over 9 bases. With V trimmed by 1 base and J by 5 bases, 14 bases remained unmatched. Looked up from germline, CDR1 is SEHNR and CDR2 is FQNEAQ (reference sequence). CDR3 length: 18 residues. The CDR3 protein is CASSLDGPTGQGLYGYTF. The CDR3 region has the DNA TGTGCCAGCAGCTTAGACGGCCCTACGGGACAGGGATTATATGGCTACACCTTC.

The chain is built from TRBV6-5 and TRBJ2-1; 13 nucleotides line up with TRBD2. Trimming removed 6 bases from V and 10 bases from J; junction bases left unmatched: 9. This CDR3 has 15 residues. CDR1 MNHEY and CDR2 SVGAGI come from the germline V gene. The CDR3 region has the DNA TGTGCCAGCAGACAACTAGCGGGAGGGCCCGGGGAGCAGTTCTTC. Residues: CASRQLAGGPGEQFF.

The V call is TRBV4-1, the J call TRBJ1-3, with no clear D. The germline V gene has CDR1 MGHRA and CDR2 YSYEKL. Trimming removed 3 bases from V and 0 bases from J, with 18 bases in between. The CDR3 extends over 18 amino acids. CDR3 DNA sequence: TGCGCCAGCAGCCAGATCTGGCCAGCGGGCAGCTCTGGAAACACCATATATTTT. Its translation: CASSQIWPAGSSGNTIYF.

CDR3 in amino acids: CASSFRQTGLSYNEQFF. Here the CDR3 DNA reads TGTGCCAGCAGTTTTCGTCAGACGGGTCTATCCTACAATGAGCAGTTCTTC. The rearrangement joins TRBV27 to TRBJ2-1, with D unresolved. V was pared by 3 bases and J by 1 base, with 16 bases between. Looked up from germline, CDR1 is MNHEY and CDR2 is SMNVEV (reference sequence). The CDR3 is made up of 17 amino acids.

The CDR3 protein is CASSHSGSGILYEQYF. As DNA, the CDR3 is TGCGCCAGCAGCCATAGCGGGAGCGGGATTCTTTACGAGCAGTACTTC. This chain connects TRBV4-1 to TRBJ2-7, with 9 bases matching TRBD2. V trimming: 3 bases; J trimming: 4 bases; junction bases outside the gene matches: 10. The CDR3 is made up of 16 amino acids. Germline CDR1 reads MGHRA; CDR2 reads YSYEKL.

The V call is TRBV19, the J call TRBJ2-7, with 11 positions matching TRBD1. The germline V gene encodes CDR1 LNHDA and CDR2 SQIVND (reference sequence). V gave up 5 bases and J gave up 3 bases; unmatched junction bases: 6. The CDR3 covers 15 residues. CDR3 region: CASSATGTGGYEQYF. CDR3 in DNA: TGTGCCAGTAGTGCAACCGGGACAGGGGGCTACGAGCAGTACTTC.

The CDR3 nucleotides are TGTGCCATCAGTGAGCCGACTGGCACGCAGTATTTT. Translated: CAISEPTGTQYF. The chain employs TRBV10-3 and TRBJ2-3; D is unclear. The germline V gene encodes CDR1 ENHRY and CDR2 SYGVKD. V was shortened by 2 bases and J by 9 bases, with 9 bases between the two germline ends. The CDR3 sequence is 12 residues long.

The chain carries TRBV7-9 and TRBJ2-3; D is unresolved. Germline V CDR1 and CDR2: SEHNR, FQNEAQ (reference sequence). V was cut by 1 base and J by 8 bases, with 10 bases left in between. The CDR3 sequence is 13 residues long. The CDR3 nucleotides are TGTGCCAGCAGCTTAGGCCTACGCGGTACGCAGTATTTT. Translation gives CASSLGLRGTQYF.

The chain links TRBV19 to TRBJ1-1, with TRBD1 matching 9 bases. With 8 bases clipped from V and 5 bases from J, the junction kept 6 bases outside the gene matches. Germline V lookup: CDR1 LNHDA, CDR2 SQIVND (reference sequence). The CDR3 has 13 amino acids. The CDR3 loop is CASDGTGITEAFF. The CDR3 bases are TGTGCCAGTGATGGGACAGGGATTACTGAAGCTTTCTTT.

The rearrangement links TRBV24-1 to TRBJ1-4; no definite D call. The CDR3 totals 15 residues. V was pared by 4 bases and J by 6 bases, with 14 bases between. Germline V gene sequence: CDR1 KGHDR, CDR2 SFDVKD. The CDR3 region is CATSDPTSSDEKLFF. CDR3 DNA: TGTGCCACCAGTGACCCCACCTCCTCGGATGAAAAACTGTTTTTT.

The chain combines TRBV9 with TRBJ2-7; 9 nucleotides align to TRBD1. The length of the CDR3 is 17 residues. J lost 6 bases, V lost 2 bases, and 15 bases had no gene match. CDR1 and CDR2 (germline): SGDLS, YYNGEE. The CDR3 DNA reads as TGTGCCAGCAGCGTGGATCCGGGACAGGGAGTGTTAGGCGAGCAGTACTTC. Encoded protein: CASSVDPGQGVLGEQYF. The full variable domain, its missing parts supplied by reference TRBV9 and TRBJ2-7, is DSGVTQTPKHLITATGQRVTLRCSPRSGDLSVYWYQQSLDQGLQFLIQYYNGEERAKGNILERFSAQQFPDLHSELNLSSLELGDSALYFCASSVDPGQGVLGEQYFGPGTRLTVT.

This clone was counted a single time. The genes are TRBV6-6 and TRBJ2-1, with D tentatively TRBD2 (7 bases). Trimming took off 2 bases at V and 4 bases at J, with 12 bases between the two ends. Per germline, CDR1 MNHNY and CDR2 SVGAGI (reference sequence). The CDR3 spans 15 residues. The CDR3 is CASSYGAGAYNEQFF. The CDR3 coding sequence is TGTGCCAGCAGTTACGGGGCGGGGGCTTACAATGAGCAGTTCTTC.

The chain is built from TRBV25-1 and TRBJ1-1; D uncertain. Trimming pared 3 bases from V and 4 bases from J, leaving 9 bases between. The germline gives CDR1 MGHDK, CDR2 SYGVNS. The CDR3 extends over 13 amino acids. CDR3: CASSERFTTEAFF. The CDR3 DNA is TGTGCCAGCAGTGAGCGGTTTACCACTGAAGCTTTCTTT. Together with reference TRBV25-1 and TRBJ1-1, the CDR3 gives the full variable domain: EADIYQTPRYLVIGTGKKITLECSQTMGHDKMYWYQQDPGMELHLIHYSYGVNSTEKGDLSSESTVSRIRTEHFPLTLESARPSHTSQYLCASSERFTTEAFFGQGTRLTVV.

This rearrangement joins TRBV19 to TRBJ1-2, with D tentatively TRBD1 (6 bases). Trimming removed 2 bases at V and 0 bases at J, with 19 bases between. The CDR3 is made up of 18 amino acids. CDR1 and CDR2 from the germline V gene are LNHDA and SQIVND (reference sequence). The CDR3, as DNA: TGTGCCAGTAGTATATTCCCGAGGCAGGGGCGAGCTAACTATGGCTACACCTTC. Translated, it gives CASSIFPRQGRANYGYTF.

CDR3 in amino acids: CASRHRTVYEQYF. The CDR3 DNA reads TGTGCCAGCAGACACAGGACAGTCTACGAGCAGTACTTC. The rearrangement links TRBV27 to TRBJ2-7, with a tentative D call TRBD1 (6 bases). This CDR3 has 13 amino acids. V gave up 6 bases and J gave up 3 bases, with 12 bases separating them. Looked up from germline, CDR1 is MNHEY and CDR2 is SMNVEV (reference sequence).

The rearrangement joins TRBV10-2 to TRBJ1-3; TRBD1 matches 8 bases. Germline V gives CDR1 WSHSY, CDR2 SAAADI. The V gene end was trimmed by 6 bases and the J gene end by 0 bases; junction bases not matched to a gene: 22. The CDR3 runs to 21 residues. The CDR3 region is CASSLRGGYGQGRSSGNTIYF. The CDR3 bases are TGCGCCAGCAGCCTACGTGGAGGATACGGACAGGGACGAAGCTCTGGAAACACCATATATTTT.

This chain joins TRBV6-7 and TRBJ2-7; 9 bases fit TRBD1. TRBV6-7 is an open reading frame, and its role is uncertain. This CDR3 comprises 15 residues. Losses at the gene ends were 4 bases for V and 3 bases for J; bases not matched to a gene: 7. The CDR3 protein is CASSWSGQGSYEQYF. The DNA of the CDR3 is TGTGCCAGCAGTTGGTCGGGACAGGGAAGCTACGAGCAGTACTTC.

This rearrangement joins TRBV6-6 to TRBJ1-2, with D perhaps matching TRBD1 (6 bases). The CDR3 length is 16 residues. V was clipped by 2 bases and J by 6 bases, with 19 bases between them. Germline lookup yields CDR1 MNHNY and CDR2 SVGAGI (reference sequence). This CDR3 reads CASSYTPSGGADGYTF. CDR3 nucleotide sequence: TGTGCCAGCAGTTACACCCCGTCGGGGGGCGCGGATGGCTACACCTTC.

This clone was observed a single time. The V gene is TRBV3-1 (or the pseudogene TRBV3-2), the J gene TRBJ2-7; possibly TRBD1 for D (6 bases). Germline CDR1 and CDR2: LGHDT and YNNKEL (reference sequence). Trimming removed 4 bases at V and 5 bases at J, with 15 bases between. The CDR3 is 14 residues long. This CDR3 is CASSRVTGINEQYF. The CDR3 nucleotides are TGTGCCAGCAGCCGAGTTACAGGGATCAACGAGCAGTACTTC.

The rearrangement joins TRBV30 to TRBJ1-2; D ambiguous. Trimming took 3 bases from V and 4 from J, leaving 15 bases between them. CDR3 size: 14 residues. The germline gives CDR1 GTSNPN, CDR2 SVGIG (reference sequence). DNA for the CDR3: TGTGCCTGGAGATCTTCCGGGAGGGTCTATGGCTACACCTTC. Translation gives CAWRSSGRVYGYTF.